The 17 T cell receptor beta chains reported below all come from one sample, sequenced in a study of graft-versus-host responses after intestinal transplantation. The table came from immunoSEQ multiplex PCR; TCRdb's copy has only in-frame clones and leaves some out. The repertoire holds about 88,000 clones, with around 90% as singletons. Their cognate antigens are unknown. The material was unstimulated CD4+ T cells sorted from spleen or lymph node cells, obtained before intestinal transplant. The source of these receptors is a human donor who received an intestinal transplant.

The chain uses TRBV6-6 and TRBJ2-1, with D possibly matching TRBD1 (6 bases). V was shortened by 6 bases and J by 9 bases, with 18 bases between the two germline ends. Germline CDR1 is MNHNY and CDR2 is SVGAGI (reference sequence). CDR3 size: 14 residues. The CDR3 sequence is CASSPGVGLSEQFF. The CDR3 DNA sequence: TGTGCCAGCAGCCCAGGGGTGGGCCTTAGTGAGCAGTTCTTC.

J is TRBJ2-3 and V is TRBV10-1, with 9 nucleotides matching TRBD2. Losses at the gene ends were 5 bases for V and 5 bases for J; bases not matched to a gene: 5. The CDR3 has 14 amino acids. The germline gives CDR1 WNHNN, CDR2 SYGVQD (reference sequence). The CDR3 region is CASSLTSGRDTQYF. DNA of the CDR3: TGCGCCAGCAGTTTGACTAGCGGAAGAGATACGCAGTATTTT.

J is TRBJ2-4 and V is TRBV7-2, with 12 bases matching TRBD2. Trimming removed 5 bases from V and 8 bases from J; junction bases left unmatched: 19. The V gene's germline CDR1 is SGHTA and CDR2 FQGNSA. The CDR3 spans 19 residues. The CDR3 sequence is CASSRGSLAGGIVPYIQYF. In nucleotides, the CDR3 is TGTGCCAGCAGCCGCGGGAGTCTAGCGGGAGGGATCGTACCATACATTCAGTACTTC.

The V call is TRBV4-1, the J call TRBJ1-4; 7 nucleotides match TRBD1. The CDR3 totals 13 residues. Germline V CDR1 and CDR2: MGHRA, YSYEKL. J was trimmed by 8 bases and V by 8 bases; bases with no gene match: 8. The CDR3 sequence: CASSDRRQEKLFF. The CDR3 DNA sequence: TGCGCCAGCTCGGACAGGAGACAGGAAAAACTGTTTTTT.

This clone has only one observation. A read error may account for a junction end that differs from germline. The chain couples TRBV20-1 to TRBJ2-7, with TRBD1 matching over 8 bases. The CDR3 sequence is 11 residues long. Per germline, CDR1 DFQATT and CDR2 SNEGSKA (reference sequence). In DNA, the CDR3 is TGCAGTGCTAGGGGGGGCCGGACAGGGAGCTTC. Translation gives CSARGGRTGSF.

J is TRBJ2-1 and V is TRBV9, with unresolved D. The germline CDR1 and CDR2 sequences are SGDLS and YYNGEE. This CDR3 region has 14 residues. The germline V and J ends were trimmed by 0 bases and 6 bases, with 10 bases remaining between them. The CDR3 nucleotides read TGTGCCAGCAGCGTAGCTGCGAGTACCAATGAGCAGTTCTTC. The encoded protein is CASSVAASTNEQFF.

The J gene is TRBJ2-1, the V gene TRBV18; weak D call: TRBD1 (6 bases). Trimming cost V 6 bases and J 7 bases, with 13 bases left between them. The CDR3 runs to 13 residues. Germline V gene lookup returns CDR1 KGHSH and CDR2 LQKENI. Written as DNA, the CDR3 is TGTGCCAGCTCCTCGGACAGTTTTAATGAGCAGTTCTTC. It codes for CASSSDSFNEQFF.

The CDR3 coding sequence is TGTGCCAGCAGTGAAGCGCTTTTGATCACTGAAGCTTTCTTT. As protein: CASSEALLITEAFF. This sequence joins TRBV6-1 and TRBJ1-1; D unresolved. CDR1 is MNHNS and CDR2 is SASEGT in the germline V gene. This CDR3 has 14 residues. The ends were cut back, 0 bases at V and 4 bases at J, with 9 bases in the middle.

This chain uses TRBV28 with TRBJ2-1, with 9 bases aligning to TRBD1. The CDR3 is 14 amino acids. J gave up 10 bases and V 6 bases, and 10 bases lay outside the gene matches. The germline gives CDR1 MDHEN, CDR2 SYDVKM. The CDR3 here is CASREQGARGEQFF. CDR3 DNA: TGTGCCAGCAGGGAACAGGGGGCGAGAGGAGAGCAGTTCTTC.

V and J are TRBV4-1 and TRBJ2-1; possibly TRBD2 for D (5 bases). CDR1 and CDR2 (germline): MGHRA, YSYEKL. This CDR3 has 13 amino acids. Trimming shortened V by 3 bases and J by 3 bases, and 6 bases separated the two germline ends. The CDR3 DNA follows: TGCGCCAGCAGCCAGGAGGACTACAATGAGCAGTTCTTC. Protein product: CASSQEDYNEQFF.

The rearrangement joins TRBV28 to TRBJ1-5; D ambiguous. This CDR3 contains 12 residues. Trimming pared 8 bases from V and 12 bases from J, leaving 17 bases between. Germline CDR1 and CDR2: MDHEN and SYDVKM. In DNA form, the CDR3 reads TGTGCCAGCCGTTGGGGTGGTAGGGTCCAGCATTTT. This gives the protein CASRWGGRVQHF.

The chain links TRBV2 to TRBJ1-6, with TRBD1 matching 7 bases. The CDR3 has 18 amino acids. Germline V gene lookup returns CDR1 SNHLY and CDR2 FYNNEI. V lost 8 bases to trimming and J lost 5 bases; unmatched junction nucleotides: 18. The CDR3 here is CASAAPPTGYAHNSPLHF. The CDR3 nucleotides read TGTGCCAGCGCAGCCCCACCGACAGGGTATGCTCATAATTCACCCCTCCACTTT. Full variable domain (outside the CDR3, taken from reference TRBV2 and TRBJ1-6): EPEVTQTPSHQVTQMGQEVILRCVPISNHLYFYWYRQILGQKVEFLVSFYNNEISEKSEIFDDQFSVERPDGSNFTLKIRSTKLEDSAMYFCASAAPPTGYAHNSPLHFGNGTRLTVT.

This chain uses TRBV12-5 with TRBJ2-7, with TRBD2 matching over 10 bases. From germline, CDR1 is LGHNT and CDR2 FRNRAP. The CDR3 is 18 amino acids. The J segment lost 7 bases and the V segment lost 2 bases, leaving 17 bases of the junction unmatched. The CDR3 DNA reads TGTGCTAGTGGTTTGCAAACAACTAGCGGGACACCCTCAAAGGAGCAGTACTTC. As protein: CASGLQTTSGTPSKEQYF.

The V gene is TRBV5-1, the J gene TRBJ2-7; 9 bases are shared with TRBD1. The CDR3 loop spans 16 amino acids. V trimming: 4 bases; J trimming: 2 bases; junction bases outside the gene matches: 10. Looked up from germline, CDR1 is SGHRS and CDR2 is YFSETQ. CDR3 DNA sequence: TGCGCCAGCAGCCTGGCTCCGACAGGGGGAACCTACGAGCAGTACTTC. Residues: CASSLAPTGGTYEQYF.

The chain employs TRBV28 and TRBJ1-2, with D possibly matching TRBD1 (5 bases). Looked up from germline, CDR1 is MDHEN and CDR2 is SYDVKM. CDR3 length: 11 amino acids. V lost 10 bases to trimming and J lost 8 bases, with 14 bases between them. For the CDR3, the DNA is TGTGCCATCAGGCGGGGGGAAGGCTACACCTTC. The encoded protein is CAIRRGEGYTF.

The V and J genes are TRBV5-1 and TRBJ1-2; 8 bases agree with TRBD1. The V gene end was trimmed by 0 bases and the J gene end by 0 bases; junction bases not matched to a gene: 7. Germline CDR1 is SGHRS and CDR2 is YFSETQ. The CDR3 is made up of 17 amino acids. The CDR3 DNA sequence: TGCGCCAGCAGCTTGGTGGGGGGACAGGCTGCTAACTATGGCTACACCTTC. Protein: CASSLVGGQAANYGYTF. The variable domain in full, completed from reference TRBV5-1 and TRBJ1-2, reads KAGVTQTPRYLIKTRGQQVTLSCSPISGHRSVSWYQQTPGQGLQFLFEYFSETQRNKGNFPGRFSGRQFSNSRSEMNVSTLELGDSALYLCASSLVGGQAANYGYTFGSGTRLTVV.

Concerning this clone: Sequence at one end of the junction differs from germline and may be a read error. V is TRBV28 and J is TRBJ1-2, with 7 bases that match TRBD1. CDR1 MDHEN and CDR2 SYDVKM come from the germline V gene. This CDR3 has 13 amino acids. This chain's CDR3 is CASSFDRVGGHTF. CDR3 DNA sequence: TGTGCCAGCAGTTTCGACAGGGTAGGTGGCCACACCTTC.